This entry describes one TCR beta chain. This clone showed up just once. Its antigen remains undetermined. Base qualities are not recorded, but no much larger clone differs from it by a single base. Whole blood was collected in K2EDTA tubes by collaborating institutions according to the institutions' own protocols. For TCRbeta analysis, collaborators shipped samples in one of three forms: frozen whole blood, isolated PBMCs, or DNA extracted from either of those sample types. Based on the germline V gene, the CDR1 and CDR2 sequences are SGHTA and FQGNSA. From its cysteine to its phenylalanine, the CDR3 spans 16 amino acids. Kept here is only the CDR3 DNA, which spans 48 bases and is read in frame from base 1. Clipping removes 6 bases from V and 2 bases from J, with 4 as the unmatched junction base count. This record belongs to a study of blood T cell repertoires in COVID-19 (TCRdb year 2020). About the investigation overall: Samples from collaborators originated in the United States, Italy and Spain and spanned both the acute and convalescent phases of COVID-19. The material from the prospective study consisted of cDNA or gDNA derived from T cells, B-cell-depleted T cells, or PBMCs. HLA class I and class II types, where available, came from metadata supplied by the sample provider rather than from assay-based typing. The repertoires were released in a freely available public database meant as a resource for research on the immune response to SARS-CoV-2. A de-identified subject ID, COVID-19 status, age in years and sex were almost always included in the sample metadata. The dataset comprised deeply sampled blood TCRbeta repertoires from subjects exposed to, actively infected with, or recovered from COVID-19. The samples were drawn from two sources: the first 160 participants of the ongoing ImmuneRACE study, and some 1,300 subjects contributed by 6 global collaborators.

The immunoSEQ Assay, a bias-controlled multiplex PCR, was used to amplify TCRbeta CDR3 regions from genomic DNA. For the original study's pipeline: The number of nucleated cells in each sample was estimated from the amplification of reference gene primers within the assay. Sequence reads were collapsed and filtered to measure the absolute abundance of every unique TCRbeta CDR3 rearrangement. For each sample, productive Simpson clonality was calculated as the square root of Simpson's diversity index across productive rearrangements. This immuneACCESS table, as held by TCRdb, lists in-frame sequences with V and J called but not all clones. Of the missing ones, under half trace to an unresolved V gene in checked studies; the others have no known cause. That table supplies the V and J calls and clone size; D and trimming were determined from the DNA. Recorded for this sample are approximately 170,000 clones; about 88% of them occurred a single time. The ten largest clones capture under 30% of the sample.

Study-wide conclusions, independent of this receptor: Clinical and demographic metadata were provided uncurated, with the amount varying by source and participant.

The sequence came from a man aged 60 to 69 with acute or convalescent COVID-19. The sequenced sample consisted of peripheral blood. Here the chain combines TRBV7-2 and TRBJ1-6; 10 nucleotides in the junction match TRBD1. The CDR3 has the sequence CASSRQGATYNSPLHF. The DNA sequence is given as TGTGCCAGCAGTCGACAGGGGGCAACCTATAATTCACCCCTCCACTTT.